This entry concerns a single T cell receptor (beta chain). Antigen specificity is unknown. The sample holds other DNA sequences that translate to the same CDR3. Every donor was a healthy person donating bone marrow. The data were obtained in a study of cytomegalovirus exposure and HLA in healthy donors. Deletions cut 4 bases from V and 3 bases from J, with 10 bases between. CDR3 length: 13 amino acids. Germline-derived CDR1 and CDR2 are MDHEN and SYDVKM. Overall study results and limits: Indistinguishable V segments such as TRBV6-2 and TRBV6-3 were excluded.

The PCR was carried out with 60 Vbeta primers and 13 Jbeta primers. TCRdb keeps only in-frame clones here, not all; method: immunoSEQ multiplex PCR. The sample yields 150,000 or so clones, around 67% seen once. The sample was PBMCs. The genes are TRBV28 and TRBJ2-7, with a possible D match to TRBD2 (5 bases). This TCR came from a woman younger than 30 in good health and CMV-seronegative. The chain's CDR3 is CASSSGLSYEQYF. CDR3 in DNA: TGTGCCAGCAGTTCCGGACTGAGCTACGAGCAGTACTTC.